This T cell receptor (beta chain) was captured by sequencing in a study of blood T cell repertoires in COVID-19. Study information: PBMCs, B-cell-depleted T cells, or T cells were the source of the cDNA or gDNA that made up the material.

Profiling relied on immunoSEQ multiplex PCR, and the TCRdb table lists in-frame clones only, not all of them. The data show over 300,000 clones, with approximately 83% seen just once and 2.2% held by the top ten. Categorization into cohorts depended on clinical history that participants reported. The CDR3 sequence is 15 residues long. The TCR sequence derives from a man aged 25 to 45 who had recovered from COVID-19. The chain links TRBV21-1 to TRBJ1-6; TRBD1, the D gene given by the table, was not confirmed from the DNA. TRBV21-1 is a pseudogene locus. Sequenced material: PBMCs or T cells enriched from blood (not recorded which). In DNA, the CDR3 is TGTGCCAGCAGCAAATCGGGCAGGGCTAATTCACCCCTCCACTTT. It is translated as CASSKSGRANSPLHF.